The TCR beta chain described here comes from a study of blood T cell repertoires in COVID-19. On the study more broadly: Acute and convalescent COVID-19 specimens originated in the United States, Italy and Spain. From T cells, B-cell-depleted T cells, or PBMCs came the material, which was cDNA or gDNA.

This CDR3 region has 15 residues. CDR1 and CDR2 (germline): SGHNT, YENEEA. The ends lost 1 base at V and 2 bases at J; junction bases unmatched: 3. Clones were sequenced by immunoSEQ multiplex PCR, and TCRdb holds only the in-frame ones, with some missing. Among 110,000 or so clones listed, over 75% were seen once. Sequencing was performed on peripheral blood. The TCR originated in a woman in her 50s with acute or convalescent COVID-19. V usage is TRBV11-3 and J usage is TRBJ2-3, with 7 bases matching TRBD2. The CDR3 spells CASSLAGGPTDTQYF. The CDR3 nucleotides are TGTGCCAGCAGCTTAGCGGGGGGACCCACAGATACGCAGTATTTT. Looking up the rest from reference TRBV11-3 and TRBJ2-3 gives the full variable domain: EAGVVQSPRYKIIEKKQPVAFWCNPISGHNTLYWYLQNLGQGPELLIRYENEEAVDDSQLPKDRFSAERLKGVDSTLKIQPAELGDSAVYLCASSLAGGPTDTQYFGPGTRLTVL.